These 24 T cell receptor beta chains originate from one sample sequenced in a study of OX40 agonist ivuxolimab in advanced cancers. Some clones are missing from TCRdb's copy, which holds only in-frame ones; the method was immunoSEQ multiplex PCR. The sample yields about 37,000 clones, roughly 90% seen once. The source material was CD4+ or CD8+ T cells sorted from blood, sampled in a trial of the OX40 agonist ivuxolimab. Receptors originate from an adult with an advanced solid tumor such as melanoma, head and neck, liver or kidney cancer.

This rearrangement joins TRBV5-5 to TRBJ1-2; possible D gene TRBD1, 5 bases. There are 14 residues in the CDR3. CDR1 and CDR2 (germline): SGHKS, YYEKEE (reference sequence). V lost 1 base to trimming and J lost 5 bases, with 12 bases between them. The DNA for the CDR3 is TGTGCCAGCAGCTTGACGGGAGAGGGGTATGGCTACACCTTC. It is translated as CASSLTGEGYGYTF. The full variable domain, its missing parts supplied by reference TRBV5-5 and TRBJ1-2, is DAGVTQSPTHLIKTRGQQVTLRCSPISGHKSVSWYQQVLGQGPQFIFQYYEKEERGRGNFPDRFSARQFPNYSSELNVNALLLGDSALYLCASSLTGEGYGYTFGSGTRLTVV.

CDR3 region: CASSVGTGSYNEQFF. CDR3 nucleotide sequence: TGTGCCAGCAGCGTAGGGACAGGGAGTTACAATGAGCAGTTCTTC. This chain connects TRBV9 to TRBJ2-1, with 8 bases lining up with TRBD1. The ends lost 0 bases at V and 4 bases at J; junction bases unmatched: 3. CDR1 is SGDLS and CDR2 is YYNGEE in the germline V gene. The CDR3 contains 15 residues. Looking up the rest from reference TRBV9 and TRBJ2-1 gives the full variable domain: DSGVTQTPKHLITATGQRVTLRCSPRSGDLSVYWYQQSLDQGLQFLIQYYNGEERAKGNILERFSAQQFPDLHSELNLSSLELGDSALYFCASSVGTGSYNEQFFGPGTRLTVL.

The chain links TRBV5-1 to TRBJ2-5; 8 nucleotides agree with TRBD1. The CDR3 has 14 residues. CDR1 is SGHRS and CDR2 is YFSETQ in the germline V gene. V lost 3 bases to trimming and J lost 5 bases; unmatched junction nucleotides: 6. The CDR3 here is CASSSGQGVETQYF. CDR3 nucleotide sequence: TGCGCCAGCAGCTCTGGACAGGGAGTTGAGACCCAGTACTTC.

V gene TRBV7-9 combines with J gene TRBJ2-7, with 8 bases matching TRBD2. The CDR3 is 15 amino acids. With V trimmed by 5 bases and J by 0 bases, 6 bases remained unmatched. Germline values: CDR1 SEHNR, CDR2 FQNEAQ (reference sequence). The CDR3 nucleotides read TGTGCCAGCAGCCCCACTAGCGGTTCCTCCTACGAGCAGTACTTC. It is translated as CASSPTSGSSYEQYF. Variable domain in full (rest from reference TRBV7-9 and TRBJ2-7): DTGVSQNPRHKITKRGQNVTFRCDPISEHNRLYWYRQTLGQGPEFLTYFQNEAQLEKSRLLSDRFSAERPKGSFSTLEIQRTEQGDSAMYLCASSPTSGSSYEQYFGPGTRLTVT.

The chain recombines TRBV2 with TRBJ1-2; D ambiguous. This CDR3 is built from 18 residues. Between the trimmed V and J ends, which lost 5 bases and 5 bases, there was a span of 27 bases. Germline CDR1 and CDR2: SNHLY and FYNNEI. CDR3 protein: CASSRKLADLVLGYGYTF. The CDR3 DNA reads TGTGCCAGCAGTCGAAAGTTGGCCGACCTGGTTTTAGGATATGGCTACACCTTC.

The chain carries TRBV4-1 and TRBJ1-5; D remains ambiguous. V was trimmed by 0 bases and J by 4 bases, leaving 7 bases between them. This CDR3 is 14 amino acids long. Germline assignment: CDR1 MGHRA and CDR2 YSYEKL. Here the CDR3 reads CASSQEDSNQPQHF. DNA of the CDR3: TGCGCCAGCAGCCAAGAGGACTCTAATCAGCCCCAGCATTTT.

The chain employs TRBV27 and TRBJ2-1, with a tentative D call TRBD2 (5 bases). The CDR3 is 15 residues long. V was cut by 2 bases and J by 4 bases, with 12 bases left in between. From germline, CDR1 is MNHEY and CDR2 SMNVEV (reference sequence). The chain's CDR3 is CASSLGRGPYNEQFF. The CDR3 DNA sequence: TGTGCCAGCAGTTTAGGTCGCGGGCCTTACAATGAGCAGTTCTTC.

This chain links TRBV30 with TRBJ2-1; TRBD2 aligns across 9 bases. Germline CDR1 reads GTSNPN; CDR2 reads SVGIG (reference sequence). CDR3 length: 14 residues. Germline trimming cut 4 bases from V and 7 bases from J; bases unmatched to any gene: 8. CDR3 nucleotide sequence: TGTGCCTGGACATGGCGGGGGGGCGCGAATGAGCAGTTCTTC. Translated, it gives CAWTWRGGANEQFF.

The chain employs TRBV18 and TRBJ1-6; D unresolved. The CDR3 consists of 16 residues. The germline V gene encodes CDR1 KGHSH and CDR2 LQKENI. V was pared by 4 bases and J by 6 bases, with 16 bases between. For the CDR3, the DNA is TGTGCCAGCTCACATAAGACCGGGCGACGTAATTCACCCCTCCACTTT. Amino acid sequence: CASSHKTGRRNSPLHF.

V and J are TRBV19 and TRBJ1-5; D ambiguous. V lost 1 base and J lost 0, with 13 bases in between. The CDR3 is 17 amino acids. Germline V CDR1 and CDR2: LNHDA, SQIVND (reference sequence). CDR3 loop: CASSIARHIYSNQPQHF. As DNA, the CDR3 is TGTGCCAGTAGTATAGCCCGACACATCTATAGCAATCAGCCCCAGCATTTT.

The rearrangement links TRBV27 to TRBJ1-2; unclear D gene. This CDR3 comprises 14 residues. CDR1 MNHEY and CDR2 SMNVEV come from the germline V gene (reference sequence). V lost 2 bases and J lost 4, with 11 bases in between. The chain's CDR3 is CASSLEPLSYGYTF. CDR3 sequence (DNA): TGTGCCAGCAGTTTAGAGCCTCTTAGCTATGGCTACACCTTC.

The J gene is TRBJ1-4, the V gene TRBV6-5, with D possibly TRBD1 on 6 matching bases. Between the trimmed V and J ends, which lost 6 bases and 8 bases, there was a span of 16 bases. Germline V CDR1 and CDR2: MNHEY, SVGAGI. The length of the CDR3 is 14 residues. As DNA, the CDR3 is TGTGCCAGCAGCAAAGGGGGATTTAAGGAAAAACTGTTTTTT. Its protein product is CASSKGGFKEKLFF.

This chain links TRBV4-1 with TRBJ1-5; possibly TRBD1 for D (5 bases). V was shortened by 1 base and J by 6 bases, with 19 bases between the two germline ends. This CDR3 comprises 17 residues. Germline CDR1 is MGHRA and CDR2 is YSYEKL. The CDR3 region is CASSQGGSGGAIQPQHF. The CDR3 DNA reads TGCGCCAGCAGCCAAGGGGGATCAGGAGGGGCGATTCAGCCCCAGCATTTT.

J is TRBJ2-1 and V is TRBV7-9; TRBD2 matches 7 bases. Germline CDR1 SEHNR, CDR2 FQNEAQ (reference sequence). V dropped 5 bases and J dropped 7; count of bases not matched to a gene: 8. The CDR3 extends over 14 amino acids. Here the CDR3 DNA reads TGTGCCAGCAGCCCCCAGCGGGGACGGAATGAGCAGTTCTTC. Translating it yields CASSPQRGRNEQFF.

This chain joins TRBV29-1 and TRBJ1-3; D call uncertain. The CDR3 covers 13 residues. Deletions cut 7 bases from V and 0 bases from J, with 10 bases between. Germline V gene data show CDR1 as SQVTM and CDR2 as ANQGSEA. The CDR3 DNA reads as TGCAGCGCTCTACCCATCTCTGGAAACACCATATATTTT. This encodes CSALPISGNTIYF.

This chain links TRBV30 with TRBJ2-3; 8 bases are shared with TRBD2. CDR1 is GTSNPN, CDR2 SVGIG, per germline (reference sequence). The CDR3 runs 15 residues. V gave up 0 bases and J gave up 4 bases; unmatched junction bases: 6. The CDR3: CAWSVSGGPADTQYF. The CDR3 DNA reads as TGTGCCTGGAGTGTATCGGGGGGGCCCGCAGATACGCAGTATTTT.

CDR3 DNA: TGTGCCTGGGATGCGGGCCGGGAGACCCAGTACTTC. This sequence encodes CAWDAGRETQYF. The V call is TRBV30, the J call TRBJ2-5, with D possibly TRBD2 on 5 matching bases. This CDR3 is 12 amino acids long. Germline V lookup: CDR1 GTSNPN, CDR2 SVGIG (reference sequence). V lost 5 bases to trimming and J lost 5 bases, with 12 bases between them. The full variable domain, rest sourced from reference TRBV30 and TRBJ2-5, is SQTIHQWPATLVQPVGSPLSLECTVEGTSNPNLYWYRQAAGRGLQLLFYSVGIGQISSEVPQNLSASRPQDRQFILSSKKLLLSDSGFYLCAWDAGRETQYFGPGTRLLVL.

The chain has TRBV6-6 and TRBJ2-7; D is uncertain. Deletions cut 8 bases from V and 3 bases from J, with 11 bases between. This CDR3 spans 12 amino acids. Germline CDR1 MNHNY, CDR2 SVGAGI (reference sequence). CDR3: CASGQHSYEQYF. The CDR3 region has the DNA TGTGCCAGCGGGCAGCATAGCTACGAGCAGTACTTC.

The V gene is TRBV7-2, the J gene TRBJ2-1; 10 bases are shared with TRBD2. CDR3 length: 15 amino acids. CDR1 is SGHTA, CDR2 FQGNSA, per germline. Trimming removed 6 bases from V and 5 bases from J; junction bases left unmatched: 7. The DNA for the CDR3 is TGTGCCAGCAGGCCCTCAGCGGGGGGGCACAATGAGCAGTTCTTC. This encodes CASRPSAGGHNEQFF.

In DNA form, the CDR3 reads TGCAGCGCCGGACAGGGCGAGCAGTACTTC. This encodes CSAGQGEQYF. The chain is built from TRBV29-1 and TRBJ2-7, with TRBD1 matching over 8 bases. The CDR3 is 10 amino acids. Trimming took 7 bases from V and 6 from J; bases not matched to a gene: 2. CDR1 SQVTM and CDR2 ANQGSEA come from the germline V gene.

The chain combines TRBV4-2 with TRBJ2-7; 7 nucleotides align to TRBD1. The CDR3 length is 13 residues. Trimming removed 2 bases from V and 5 bases from J; junction bases left unmatched: 3. From germline, CDR1 is LGHNA and CDR2 YNFKEQ. CDR3 in DNA: TGTGCCAGCAGCCAAAGGGGGCGGGACGAGCAGTACTTC. Translated, it gives CASSQRGRDEQYF.

The chain carries TRBV4-1 and TRBJ1-2; D gene ambiguous. This CDR3 spans 15 amino acids. CDR1 is MGHRA, CDR2 YSYEKL, per germline. V lost 0 bases, J lost 2 bases, and 10 bases lay in between. CDR3 sequence (DNA): TGCGCCAGCAGCCAAGAGGCATGGCAAAACTATGGCTACACCTTC. This sequence encodes CASSQEAWQNYGYTF.

The chain uses TRBV21-1 and TRBJ2-7; TRBD1, as called in the table, went unchecked against the DNA. TRBV21-1 is noted as a pseudogene. The CDR3 is made up of 16 amino acids. The CDR3 DNA reads as TGTGCCAGCAGCAAAGTTCAGGGATTAGAACCCTACGAGCAGTACTTC. Protein: CASSKVQGLEPYEQYF.

The chain joins TRBV5-1 to TRBJ1-3; D gene unclear. The V gene's germline CDR1 is SGHRS and CDR2 YFSETQ. Trimming took 2 bases from V and 0 from J, leaving 12 bases between them. CDR3 length: 16 amino acids. Written as DNA, the CDR3 is TGCGCCAGCAGCTTCGACCAACCAAGCTCTGGAAACACCATATATTTT. This codes for CASSFDQPSSGNTIYF.